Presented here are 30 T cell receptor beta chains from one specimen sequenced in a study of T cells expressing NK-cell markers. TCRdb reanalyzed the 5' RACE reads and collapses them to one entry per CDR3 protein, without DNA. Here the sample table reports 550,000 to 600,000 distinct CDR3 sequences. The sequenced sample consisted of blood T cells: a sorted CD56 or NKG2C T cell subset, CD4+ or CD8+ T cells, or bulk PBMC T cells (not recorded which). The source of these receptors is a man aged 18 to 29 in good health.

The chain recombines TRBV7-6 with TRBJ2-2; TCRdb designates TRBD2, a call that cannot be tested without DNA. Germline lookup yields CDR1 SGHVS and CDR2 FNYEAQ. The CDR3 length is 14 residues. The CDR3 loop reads CASRGLEVAGELFF. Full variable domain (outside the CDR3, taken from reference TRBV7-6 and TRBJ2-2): GAGVSQSPRYKVTKRGQDVALRCDPISGHVSLYWYRQALGQGPEFLTYFNYEAQQDKSGLPNDRFSAERPEGSISTLTIQRTEQRDSAMYRCASRGLEVAGELFFGEGSRLTVL.

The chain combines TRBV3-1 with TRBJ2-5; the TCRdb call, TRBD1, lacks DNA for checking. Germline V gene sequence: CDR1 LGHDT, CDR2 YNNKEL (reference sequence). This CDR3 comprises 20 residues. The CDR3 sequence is CASSQDFGGPRQMIQETQYF.

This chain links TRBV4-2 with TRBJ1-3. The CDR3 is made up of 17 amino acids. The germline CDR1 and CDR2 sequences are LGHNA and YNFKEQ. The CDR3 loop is CASSQDPAGFSGNTIYF.

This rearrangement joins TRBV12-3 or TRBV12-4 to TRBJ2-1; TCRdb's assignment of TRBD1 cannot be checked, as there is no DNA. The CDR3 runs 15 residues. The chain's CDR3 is CASSPSDRDYNEQFF.

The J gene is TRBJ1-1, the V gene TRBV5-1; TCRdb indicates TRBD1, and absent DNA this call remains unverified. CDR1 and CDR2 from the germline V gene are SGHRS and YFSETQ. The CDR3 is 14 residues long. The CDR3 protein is CATGTDPAGTEAFF.

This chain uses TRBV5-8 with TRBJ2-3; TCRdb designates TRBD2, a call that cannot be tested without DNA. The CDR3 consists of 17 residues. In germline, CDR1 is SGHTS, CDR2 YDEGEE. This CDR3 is CASSLSMTSGSGDTQYF.

CDR3 sequence reads: CASSGSAAGEQYF. The rearrangement joins TRBV6-1 to TRBJ2-7; TCRdb's D gene call, TRBD1, goes unchecked for lack of DNA. The germline gives CDR1 MNHNS, CDR2 SASEGT. The CDR3 covers 13 residues.

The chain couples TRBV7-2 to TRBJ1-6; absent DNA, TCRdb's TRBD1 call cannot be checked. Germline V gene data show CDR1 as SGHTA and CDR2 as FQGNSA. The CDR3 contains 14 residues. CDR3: CASSEAGTYSPLHF.

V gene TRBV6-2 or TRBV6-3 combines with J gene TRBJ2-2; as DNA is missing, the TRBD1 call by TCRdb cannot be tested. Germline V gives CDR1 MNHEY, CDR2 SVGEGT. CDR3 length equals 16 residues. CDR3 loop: CASRPGAVSHTGELFF.

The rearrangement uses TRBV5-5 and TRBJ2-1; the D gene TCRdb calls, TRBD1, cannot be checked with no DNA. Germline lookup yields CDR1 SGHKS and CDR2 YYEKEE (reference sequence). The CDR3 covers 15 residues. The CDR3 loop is CASSFIAGSNNEQFF. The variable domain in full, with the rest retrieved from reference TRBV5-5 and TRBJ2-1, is DAGVTQSPTHLIKTRGQQVTLRCSPISGHKSVSWYQQVLGQGPQFIFQYYEKEERGRGNFPDRFSARQFPNYSSELNVNALLLGDSALYLCASSFIAGSNNEQFFGPGTRLTVL.

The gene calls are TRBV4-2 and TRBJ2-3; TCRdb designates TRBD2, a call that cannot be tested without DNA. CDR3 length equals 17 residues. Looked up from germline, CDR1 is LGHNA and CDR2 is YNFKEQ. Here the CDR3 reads CASSQESGREGGDTQYF.

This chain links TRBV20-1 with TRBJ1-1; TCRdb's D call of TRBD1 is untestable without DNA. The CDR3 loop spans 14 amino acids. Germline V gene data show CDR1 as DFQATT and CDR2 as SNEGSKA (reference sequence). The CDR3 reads CSAPAGTTNTEAFF.

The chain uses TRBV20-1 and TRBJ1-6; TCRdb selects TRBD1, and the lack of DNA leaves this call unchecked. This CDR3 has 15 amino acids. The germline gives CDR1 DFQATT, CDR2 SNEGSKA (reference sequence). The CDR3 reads CSAIPGVTYNSPLHF.

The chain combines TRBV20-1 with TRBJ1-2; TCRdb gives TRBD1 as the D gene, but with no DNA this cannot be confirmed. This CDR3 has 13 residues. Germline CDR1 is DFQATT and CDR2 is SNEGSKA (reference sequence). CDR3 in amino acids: CSARDQAGDGYTF.

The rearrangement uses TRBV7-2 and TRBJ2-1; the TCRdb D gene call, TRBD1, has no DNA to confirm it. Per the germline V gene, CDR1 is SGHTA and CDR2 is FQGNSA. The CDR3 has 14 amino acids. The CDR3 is CASSPDLGADEQFF.

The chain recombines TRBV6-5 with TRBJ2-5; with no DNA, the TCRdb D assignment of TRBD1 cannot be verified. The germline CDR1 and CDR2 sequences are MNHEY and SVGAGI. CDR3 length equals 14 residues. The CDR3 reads CASSYSPGVETQYF.

CDR3 loop: CSARSTLTGPPYGYTF. This chain links TRBV20-1 with TRBJ1-2. The CDR3 has 16 amino acids. In germline, CDR1 is DFQATT, CDR2 SNEGSKA (reference sequence).

CDR3: CASSLVGSQSDTQYF. This rearrangement joins TRBV5-1 to TRBJ2-3; the TRBD2 assignment by TCRdb is unverifiable without DNA. The CDR3 covers 15 residues. Germline V gives CDR1 SGHRS, CDR2 YFSETQ.

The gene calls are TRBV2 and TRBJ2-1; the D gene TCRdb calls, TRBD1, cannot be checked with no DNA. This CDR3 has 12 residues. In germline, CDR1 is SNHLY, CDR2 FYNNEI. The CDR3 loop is CASRTDNNEQFF.

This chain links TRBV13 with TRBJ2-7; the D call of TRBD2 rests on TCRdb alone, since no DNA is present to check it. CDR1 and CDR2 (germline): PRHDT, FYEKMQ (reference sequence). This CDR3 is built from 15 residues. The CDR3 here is CASSFTSGSLYEQYF.

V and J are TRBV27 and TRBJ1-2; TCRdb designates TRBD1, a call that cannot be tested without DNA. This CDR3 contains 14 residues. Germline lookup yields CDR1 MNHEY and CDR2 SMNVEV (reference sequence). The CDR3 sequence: CASSLRTGAYGYTF.

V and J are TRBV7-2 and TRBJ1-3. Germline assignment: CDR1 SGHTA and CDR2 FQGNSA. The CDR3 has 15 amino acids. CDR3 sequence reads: CASSLEGFFGNTIYF.

The CDR3 region is CASSPGTSGSATDTQYF. The gene calls are TRBV5-1 and TRBJ2-3; TCRdb returns TRBD2, unconfirmable since there is no DNA. CDR1 and CDR2 from the germline V gene are SGHRS and YFSETQ. This CDR3 region has 17 residues. Full variable domain (missing parts from reference TRBV5-1 and TRBJ2-3): KAGVTQTPRYLIKTRGQQVTLSCSPISGHRSVSWYQQTPGQGLQFLFEYFSETQRNKGNFPGRFSGRQFSNSRSEMNVSTLELGDSALYLCASSPGTSGSATDTQYFGPGTRLTVL.

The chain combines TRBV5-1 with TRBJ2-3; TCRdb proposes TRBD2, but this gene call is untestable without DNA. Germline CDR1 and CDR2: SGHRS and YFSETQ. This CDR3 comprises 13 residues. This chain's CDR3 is CASSGDSRDTQYF. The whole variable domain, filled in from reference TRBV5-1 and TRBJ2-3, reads KAGVTQTPRYLIKTRGQQVTLSCSPISGHRSVSWYQQTPGQGLQFLFEYFSETQRNKGNFPGRFSGRQFSNSRSEMNVSTLELGDSALYLCASSGDSRDTQYFGPGTRLTVL.

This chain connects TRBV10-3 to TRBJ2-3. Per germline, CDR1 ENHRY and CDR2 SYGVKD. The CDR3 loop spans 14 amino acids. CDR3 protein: CAISESLAADTQYF.

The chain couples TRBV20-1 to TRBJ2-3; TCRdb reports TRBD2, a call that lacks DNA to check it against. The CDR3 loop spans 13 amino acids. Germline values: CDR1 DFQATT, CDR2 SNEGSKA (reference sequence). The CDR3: CSALAGREDTQYF.

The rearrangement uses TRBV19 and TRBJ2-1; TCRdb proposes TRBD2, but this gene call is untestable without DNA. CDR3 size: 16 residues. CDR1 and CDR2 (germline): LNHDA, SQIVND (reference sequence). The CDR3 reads CASSGAGTSGRLGVFF.

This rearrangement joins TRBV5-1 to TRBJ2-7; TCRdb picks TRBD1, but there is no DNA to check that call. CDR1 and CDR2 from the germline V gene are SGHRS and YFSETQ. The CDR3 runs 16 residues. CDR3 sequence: CASSSPGGQVRVEQYF.

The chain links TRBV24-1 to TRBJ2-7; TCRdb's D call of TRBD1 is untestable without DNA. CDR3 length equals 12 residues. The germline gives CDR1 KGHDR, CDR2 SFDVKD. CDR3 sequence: CATSRTDYEQYF.

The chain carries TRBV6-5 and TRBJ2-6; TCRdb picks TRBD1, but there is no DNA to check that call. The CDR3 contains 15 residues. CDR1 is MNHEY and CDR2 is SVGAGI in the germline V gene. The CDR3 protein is CASSPTGEGANVLTF.